The rows below give T cell receptor beta chains drawn from one sample of a study of response to subunit inactivated influenza vaccine. One entry per CDR3 protein, called by TCRdb with MiXCR from the RT-PCR reads. This table has about 650,000 distinct CDR3 sequences, approximately 14% appearing once. This specimen was PBMCs from blood, taken about 12 days after vaccination. The receptors derive from a man aged 50 to 59 who received an inactivated influenza vaccine. Each CDR3 is given with its conserved first and last residue. The order of the fields is CDR3 DNA, CDR3 protein, V gene, D gene, clone size, J gene. D genes are given only for firm matches. A row's size may be missing; if present it is once, few, many or a size class.

TGTGCCAGCAGTCCACTACCTGGACAGGGGGTGTATGGCTACACCTTC	CASSPLPGQGVYGYTF	TRBV6-1	TRBD1	many	TRBJ1-2
TGCAGTGCTTCTCGCGGAAACACCGGGGAGCTGTTTTTT	CSASRGNTGELFF	TRBV20-1	NA	few	TRBJ2-2
TGCGCCAGCAGCCAAGATCACGGGGGCAAAAACACCATATATTTT	CASSQDHGGKNTIYF	TRBV4-3	NA	few	TRBJ1-3
TGCAGCGTGGGGTCCGCCAGAGATACGCAGTATTTT	CSVGSARDTQYF	TRBV29-1	NA	NA	TRBJ2-3
TGTGCCATCAGCCGATCCGGGGGGAGTGGGGAGACCCAGTACTTC	CAISRSGGSGETQYF	TRBV10-3	TRBD2	few	TRBJ2-5
TGTGCCAGCAGTTCCAGCGGGGGCGAAGTTTTGTTAAATGAGCAGTTCTTC	CASSSSGGEVLLNEQFF	TRBV28	TRBD2	few	TRBJ2-1
TGCGCCAGCAGCCAATTATGGCGGGAGGGACAACCCGGGGAGCTGTTTTTT	CASSQLWREGQPGELFF	TRBV4-3	TRBD2	few	TRBJ2-2
TGCAGTGCGTACGGACAGCCGGCTAGTGATACGCAGTATTTT	CSAYGQPASDTQYF	TRBV20-1	NA	NA	TRBJ2-3
TGTGCCAGCAGCCAAGGCGCGGGGGGGCTTCATACGCAGTATTTT	CASSQGAGGLHTQYF	TRBV7-2	TRBD2	NA	TRBJ2-3
TGTGCCAGCAGCTTAGCTCGGGACGGAGCCTACGAGCAGTACTTC	CASSLARDGAYEQYF	TRBV11-2	NA	many	TRBJ2-7
TGTGCCAGCAGCTTAAGTCAGTACTCCTACGAGCAGTACTTC	CASSLSQYSYEQYF	TRBV11-2	NA	few	TRBJ2-7
TGTGCCAGCTCATTCCGGGAGGTAACCGGGGAGCTGTTTTTT	CASSFREVTGELFF	TRBV6-2/TRBV6-3	TRBD2	NA	TRBJ2-2
TGTGCCAGCAGCTTACTAGGATACACCGGGGAGCTGTTTTTT	CASSLLGYTGELFF	TRBV7-2	NA	NA	TRBJ2-2
TGCAGCGTTGAAGGCGACGCCCAGGGGGTGATGGATACGCAGTATTTT	CSVEGDAQGVMDTQYF	TRBV29-1	TRBD1	few	TRBJ2-3
TGTGCCAGTCTGAGCCGGGACCGAAGTCACCAAGAGACCCAGTACTTC	CASLSRDRSHQETQYF	TRBV18	NA	NA	TRBJ2-5
TGTGCCAGCAGTTTCGGTACTAGCGGAAGGGGCCCTGTGGGTGAGCAGTTCTTC	CASSFGTSGRGPVGEQFF	TRBV27	TRBD2	NA	TRBJ2-1
TGCAGCGTTGGCCCAGGGGGCTCAGAGACCCAGTACTTC	CSVGPGGSETQYF	TRBV29-1	TRBD1	NA	TRBJ2-5
TGTGCCAGCAGTTCTCTCACGGGTGCCTACGAGCAGTACTTC	CASSSLTGAYEQYF	TRBV6-2/TRBV6-3	NA	few	TRBJ2-7
TGTGCCAGCAGCTTAAGACGGGGGGCCACAGATACGCAGTATTTT	CASSLRRGATDTQYF	TRBV7-2	NA	NA	TRBJ2-3
TGTGCCAGCAGCTGGAGATATGGCTACACCTTC	CASSWRYGYTF	TRBV28	NA	NA	TRBJ1-2
TGCGCCAGCAGCTTTTCGGTTGGCGGGGGGAGGTCGTACGAGCAGTACTTC	CASSFSVGGGRSYEQYF	TRBV5-1	TRBD2	few	TRBJ2-7
TGTGCCAGCAGCGGCGGGGCGGGGGCCTTCACTGAAGCTTTCTTT	CASSGGAGAFTEAFF	TRBV9	NA	NA	TRBJ1-1
TGTGCCAGCAGTGAACAGGCATCATTGGATACGCAGTATTTT	CASSEQASLDTQYF	TRBV2	NA	NA	TRBJ2-3
TGTGCCAGCAGCCACGGACAGGGAAGACAGCCCCAGCATTTT	CASSHGQGRQPQHF	TRBV7-2	TRBD1	few	TRBJ1-5
TGTGCCAGCAGCGCGCGACAGTATAATCAAACAACTAATGAAAAACTGTTTTTT	CASSARQYNQTTNEKLFF	TRBV13	NA	few	TRBJ1-4
TGCGCCAGCAGCTTATCACCTCCCCGCACTGAAGCTTTCTTT	CASSLSPPRTEAFF	TRBV5-1	NA	NA	TRBJ1-1
TGTGCCAGCTCACCAGCTAGCGGGAGCGACGAGCAGTACTTC	CASSPASGSDEQYF	TRBV18	TRBD2	few	TRBJ2-7
TGTGCCAGCAGTTACTCGGGGTCCCGGGAGGTCTACAATGAGCAGTTCTTC	CASSYSGSREVYNEQFF	TRBV6-5	TRBD2	NA	TRBJ2-1
TGCGCCAGCAGCTTGACAGCGGGAGGTTTGGATGAGCAGTTCTTC	CASSLTAGGLDEQFF	TRBV5-1	TRBD2	NA	TRBJ2-1
TGCGCCAGCAGCCGTACGATGGGGAACACTGAAGCTTTCTTT	CASSRTMGNTEAFF	TRBV4-3	NA	NA	TRBJ1-1
TGTGCCAGCGGGGGCAGGGCTGAAGCTTTCTTT	CASGGRAEAFF	TRBV27	NA	NA	TRBJ1-1
TGTGCCAGCAGCCCTCCGGGCAGGGGGGTAAAGCCCCAGCATTTT	CASSPPGRGVKPQHF	TRBV7-8	TRBD1	NA	TRBJ1-5
TGTGCCAGCAGTTCCATGACTAGTTGGGAGACCCAGTACTTC	CASSSMTSWETQYF	TRBV6-5	NA	NA	TRBJ2-5
TGTGCCAGCAGCAAAGGGACGGACCAAGAGACCCAGTACTTC	CASSKGTDQETQYF	TRBV4-2	NA	few	TRBJ2-5
TGTGCCAGCAGCGAGGTAGCGGCAATGAATGAGCAGTTCTTC	CASSEVAAMNEQFF	TRBV9	NA	few	TRBJ2-1
TGTGCCAGCAGGCGACAGGGGTTCACCGGGGAGCTGTTTTTT	CASRRQGFTGELFF	TRBV6-2/TRBV6-3	TRBD1	few	TRBJ2-2
TGCAGTGCTAGTCCTATGACAGGGGTGGTGACAGATACGCAGTATTTT	CSASPMTGVVTDTQYF	TRBV20-1	TRBD1	NA	TRBJ2-3
TGCGCCAGCAGCCCAGCCAGTGGACAGAACTACAATGAGCAGTTCTTC	CASSPASGQNYNEQFF	TRBV4-3	NA	NA	TRBJ2-1
TGTGCCAGCAGCCCAAAGACGGGACAGGGCTACAATGAGCAGTTCTTC	CASSPKTGQGYNEQFF	TRBV7-8	TRBD1	few	TRBJ2-1